Listed below are T cell receptor beta chains from one sample, sequenced in a study of T cells expressing NK-cell markers. TCRdb reprocessed the 5' RACE reads, with one entry per CDR3 protein and no DNA. The listing records some 410,000 distinct CDR3 sequences. Input material: blood T cells: a sorted CD56 or NKG2C T cell subset, CD4+ or CD8+ T cells, or bulk PBMC T cells (not recorded which). These receptor sequences come from a woman between 18 and 69 years old in good health. The CDR3 runs from the conserved cysteine through the conserved F or W. The order of the fields is CDR3 protein, V gene, J gene.

cdr3_aa: CASIQRSSYNEQFF
v_call: TRBV6-2/TRBV6-3
j_call: TRBJ2-1

cdr3_aa: CASSPWTGGLTDTQYF
v_call: TRBV5-1
j_call: TRBJ2-3

cdr3_aa: CASSLGLAVLSYNEQFF
v_call: TRBV4-3
j_call: TRBJ2-1

cdr3_aa: CASSGTLDRGQETQYF
v_call: TRBV12-3/TRBV12-4
j_call: TRBJ2-5

cdr3_aa: CAISYGPGNTIYF
v_call: TRBV10-3
j_call: TRBJ1-3

cdr3_aa: CASSLSVTQYF
v_call: TRBV12-3/TRBV12-4
j_call: TRBJ2-5

cdr3_aa: CASIGVSDTQYF
v_call: TRBV19
j_call: TRBJ2-3

cdr3_aa: CATSREGPGEIHNEQFF
v_call: TRBV15
j_call: TRBJ2-1

cdr3_aa: CASRRTPFGNEQFF
v_call: TRBV12-3/TRBV12-4
j_call: TRBJ2-1

cdr3_aa: CASSPLVDSDHLDEQFF
v_call: TRBV4-1
j_call: TRBJ2-1

cdr3_aa: CASSLGFLDHYEQYF
v_call: TRBV7-2
j_call: TRBJ2-7

cdr3_aa: CASTPSGSGDTQYF
v_call: TRBV7-9
j_call: TRBJ2-3

cdr3_aa: CASSLGQTSLGYTF
v_call: TRBV5-1
j_call: TRBJ1-2

cdr3_aa: CASSTEGGRPNEQFF
v_call: TRBV12-3/TRBV12-4
j_call: TRBJ2-1

cdr3_aa: CASRGGGSGEVSETQYF
v_call: TRBV27
j_call: TRBJ2-5

cdr3_aa: CASSVGGTLIYGYTF
v_call: TRBV9
j_call: TRBJ1-2

cdr3_aa: CASSSAAQETQYF
v_call: TRBV7-9
j_call: TRBJ2-5

cdr3_aa: CASSPPGGGYNEQFF
v_call: TRBV18
j_call: TRBJ2-1

cdr3_aa: CASSLNPSWSSYEQYF
v_call: TRBV11-2
j_call: TRBJ2-7

cdr3_aa: CASSHPQGAGTQYF
v_call: TRBV4-1
j_call: TRBJ2-3

cdr3_aa: CASSRWGQGTGELFF
v_call: TRBV12-3/TRBV12-4
j_call: TRBJ2-2